A selection of T cell receptor beta chains follows, all from one sample in a study of Ad26.COV2.S vaccination and SARS-CoV-2 variants. Assay: immunoSEQ multiplex PCR; the TCRdb copy retains only in-frame clones and omits some. The sample records 450,000 to 550,000 clones, roughly 89% being singletons. This specimen consisted of peripheral blood, obtained in a trial of Ad26.COV2.S vaccine versus placebo. The receptors derive from a person between 18 and 65 years old who received the Ad26.COV2.S COVID-19 vaccine or a placebo. Each CDR3 is given with its conserved first and last residue. D genes are given only for firm matches. Clone size is not always given. Where it is, it says once, few, many or a class for expanded clones.

-,TRBV6-5,-,TRBJ2-2,TGTGCCAGCAACCACCCAAGCACCGGGGAGCTGTTTTTT,CASNHPSTGELFF
-,TRBV4-2,-,TRBJ1-2,TGTGCCAGCAGCCAATCGGGACAAACTTATGGCTACACCTTC,CASSQSGQTYGYTF
-,TRBV12-3/TRBV12-4,TRBD1,TRBJ1-6,TGTGCCAGCAGGACAGGGGGTTCACCCCTCCACTTT,CASRTGGSPLHF
-,TRBV19,-,TRBJ1-1,TGTGCCAGTAGTATCCTCGGCAGATTGAACACTGAAGCTTTCTTT,CASSILGRLNTEAFF
-,TRBV9,-,TRBJ1-5,TGTGCCAGCAGCGTAGATGCGGTTGGCCAGCCCCAGCATTTT,CASSVDAVGQPQHF
-,TRBV5-4,-,TRBJ2-5,TGTGCCAGCAGCCAGAGGAGGGAAGAGACCCAGTACTTC,CASSQRREETQYF
-,TRBV5-1,TRBD1,TRBJ2-5,TGCGCCAGCAGCTTGGCCTCGAACTTGGCAGGGGGAGAGACCCAGTACTTC,CASSLASNLAGGETQYF
-,TRBV27,-,TRBJ2-1,TGTGCCAGCAGTCTTAGACAGAATGAGCAGTTCTTC,CASSLRQNEQFF
-,TRBV10-3,TRBD2,TRBJ2-3,TGTGCCATCAGAAGCGGCGGGGGGACCACAGATACGCAGTATTTT,CAIRSGGGTTDTQYF
-,TRBV5-1,TRBD1,TRBJ2-1,TGCGCCAGCAGCTTGGCGACGGGACAGGGGGCAGGGAATGAGCAGTTCTTC,CASSLATGQGAGNEQFF
-,TRBV5-1,TRBD1,TRBJ2-1,TGCGCCAGCAGCTACGACAGGGTCGCGCACAATGAGCAGTTCTTC,CASSYDRVAHNEQFF
-,TRBV19,-,TRBJ2-7,TGTGCCAGTAGTATCTCAAACTGGGACCCCTTATACGACGAGCAGTACTTC,CASSISNWDPLYDEQYF
-,TRBV14,TRBD1,TRBJ2-1,TGTGCCAGCGGAAAGCTCAGGGGGAGCTCCTACAATGAGCAGTTCTTC,CASGKLRGSSYNEQFF
once,TRBV7-2,TRBD1,TRBJ1-2,TGTGCCAGCAGCTCCCTACTGGGGCGTCGACAGGGGGCAAACTATGGCTACACCTTC,CASSSLLGRRQGANYGYTF
-,TRBV28,-,TRBJ1-2,TGTGCCAGCAGTTTTATCTATGGCTACACCTTC,CASSFIYGYTF
-,TRBV5-4,-,TRBJ2-1,TGTGCCAGCAGCTTCTCTAGCGTCGGCTACAATGAGCAGTTCTTC,CASSFSSVGYNEQFF
-,TRBV5-8,-,TRBJ2-2,TGTGCCAGCAGCGTCCTGGGGGACACCGGGGAGCTGTTTTTT,CASSVLGDTGELFF
once,TRBV28,-,TRBJ1-1,TGTGCCAGCAGTTTGGGCGGTCCGAAGCGAGCTTTCTTT,CASSLGGPKRAFF
-,TRBV6-5,TRBD1,TRBJ1-2,TGTGCCACTATACAGGGGAGCTATGGCTACACCTTC,CATIQGSYGYTF
-,TRBV11-2,-,TRBJ1-1,TGTGCCAGCAGCTCCTACAGGGCTGAAGCTTTCTTT,CASSSYRAEAFF
-,TRBV3-1/TRBV3-2,TRBD1,TRBJ1-1,TGTGCCACCCAGGGGGCGAACACTGAAGCTTTCTTT,CATQGANTEAFF
-,TRBV5-1,-,TRBJ1-2,TGCGCCAGCAGCTTGGGGACAGTGAACTATGGCTACACCTTC,CASSLGTVNYGYTF
-,TRBV12-3/TRBV12-4,-,TRBJ1-2,TGTGCCAGCAGTTTCCGGGAACTTGGCTACACCTTC,CASSFRELGYTF
once,TRBV28,-,TRBJ2-5,TGTGCCAGCAGGGATTCGACCGTACAAGAGACCCAGTACTTC,CASRDSTVQETQYF
-,TRBV14,-,TRBJ1-1,TGTGCCAGCAGCCCGCAGGGAATCACTGAAGCTTTCTTT,CASSPQGITEAFF